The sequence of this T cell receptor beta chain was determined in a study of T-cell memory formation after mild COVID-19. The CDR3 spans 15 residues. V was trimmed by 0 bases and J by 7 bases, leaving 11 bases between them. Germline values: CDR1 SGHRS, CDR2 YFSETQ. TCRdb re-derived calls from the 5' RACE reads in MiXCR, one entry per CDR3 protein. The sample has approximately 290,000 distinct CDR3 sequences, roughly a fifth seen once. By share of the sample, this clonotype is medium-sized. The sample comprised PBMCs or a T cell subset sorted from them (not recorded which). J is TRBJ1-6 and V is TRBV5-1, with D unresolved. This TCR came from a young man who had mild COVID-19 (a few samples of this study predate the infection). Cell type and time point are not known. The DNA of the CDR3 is TGCGCCAGCAGCTTGGGGGCGTCTTACAATTCACCCCTCCACTTT. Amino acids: CASSLGASYNSPLHF.